One sample yielded the 4 T cell receptor beta chains listed below, sequenced in a study of blood T cells in healthy people across ages. Primed by a sample-barcoded 5' primer and a J-beta primer mix, a second PCR proceeded for roughly 6 to 12 cycles. In TCRdb, the 5' RACE reads were re-called with MiXCR into one record per CDR3 protein. This sample yields 800,000 to 950,000 distinct CDR3 sequences, of which just under 30% are seen a single time; roughly 10% belongs to the top ten. The sample also formed part of further work on T cells of mothers and their children.

Sample: blood. These receptors all stem from a woman between 35 and 50 years old in good health.

This clonotype showed up just a few times. The chain is built from TRBV5-1 and TRBJ2-2; D may be TRBD2 (5 bases). V was pared by 5 bases and J by 3 bases, with 8 bases between. The CDR3 covers 13 residues. Germline V lookup: CDR1 SGHRS, CDR2 YFSETQ. CDR3 coding DNA: TGCGCCAGCAGAGACTATGACACCGGGGAGCTGTTTTTT. Translated, it gives CASRDYDTGELFF.

This clonotype was observed a handful of times. Sequence at one end of the junction differs from germline and may be a read error. The chain combines TRBV7-9 with TRBJ2-7; D perhaps matches TRBD2 (6 bases). CDR1 is SEHNR and CDR2 is FQNEAQ in the germline V gene (reference sequence). This CDR3 spans 15 amino acids. Here the CDR3 reads CASSLGGASSYERYF. CDR3 coding DNA: TGTGCCAGCAGCTTAGGCGGGGCAAGCTCCTACGAGCGGTACTTC.

In this sample, this clonotype turned up a few times. The rearrangement links TRBV2 to TRBJ1-2; 7 positions match TRBD1. The CDR3 covers 14 residues. V was clipped by 7 bases and J by 2 bases; unmatched bases: 7. Looked up from germline, CDR1 is SNHLY and CDR2 is FYNNEI. Here the CDR3 DNA reads TGTGCCAGCACCTTCGGGGACAGAAACTATGGCTACACCTTC. As protein: CASTFGDRNYGYTF. The entire variable domain, with the rest obtained from reference TRBV2 and TRBJ1-2, is as follows: EPEVTQTPSHQVTQMGQEVILRCVPISNHLYFYWYRQILGQKVEFLVSFYNNEISEKSEIFDDQFSVERPDGSNFTLKIRSTKLEDSAMYFCASTFGDRNYGYTFGSGTRLTVV.

This chain links TRBV5-1 with TRBJ2-1; D might be TRBD1 (6 bases). The CDR3 is 14 residues long. V lost 4 bases and J 6 bases, leaving 14 bases between the germline ends. Germline loops: CDR1 SGHRS, CDR2 YFSETQ. The CDR3 here is CASSGDTFGNEQFF. DNA of the CDR3: TGCGCCAGCAGCGGGGACACGTTCGGCAATGAGCAGTTCTTC.